This TCR beta chain was sequenced in a study of blood T cell repertoires in COVID-19. Study-wide background: COVID-19 samples from acute and convalescent phases originated in the United States, Italy and Spain. The cDNA or gDNA used as material had been derived from T cells, B-cell-depleted T cells, or PBMCs.

How the authors handled the data: The assay estimated nucleated cells by amplifying reference gene primers. Assay used: immunoSEQ multiplex PCR; TCRdb lists only in-frame clones, some missing. V and J calls and clone size are those listed in that table; D and trimming were worked out from the DNA. The sample has some 45,000 clones; 87% are singletons. Sequenced sample: peripheral blood. This clonotype was obtained from a man between 60 and 75 years old with active COVID-19.

This CDR3 is CASSPQGNEQFF. The CDR3 DNA is TGTGCCAGCAGTCCCCAGGGCAATGAGCAGTTCTTC. The genes are TRBV12-3 or TRBV12-4 and TRBJ2-1; maybe TRBD1 (5 bases). Trimming shortened V by 5 bases and J by 6 bases, and 8 bases separated the two germline ends. The CDR3 sequence is 12 residues long.